This is a list of T cell receptor beta chains from one sample in a study of blood T cell repertoires in COVID-19. Some clones are missing from TCRdb's copy, which holds only in-frame ones; the method was immunoSEQ multiplex PCR. The table lists fewer than 50,000 clones, 84% of them singletons. Material for sequencing was peripheral blood. These receptors all come from a man in his sixties with COVID-19, enrolled during active disease. Each CDR3 is given with its conserved first and last residue. The D gene is left open where the match is weak. Not every row has a clone size; where given, it reads once, few, many or a size class.

d_gene	j_gene	v_gene	abundance	CDR3aa	CDR3nt
NA	TRBJ1-5	TRBV7-2	NA	CASSLDSSNQPQHF	TGTGCCAGCAGCTTAGACTCCAGCAATCAGCCCCAGCATTTT
NA	TRBJ2-7	TRBV3-1/TRBV3-2	NA	CASSQEAQKYEQYF	TGTGCCAGCAGCCAAGAAGCACAGAAATACGAGCAGTACTTC
NA	TRBJ1-1	TRBV10-3	NA	CAISELGRNTEAFF	TGTGCCATCAGTGAGTTGGGGAGGAACACTGAAGCTTTCTTT
NA	TRBJ2-6	TRBV27	NA	CASSPTRQVLRSGANVLTF	TGTGCCAGCAGTCCTACTCGACAGGTCCTCAGGTCTGGGGCCAACGTCCTGACTTTC
NA	TRBJ2-1	TRBV25-1	NA	CASSEGPSHEQFF	TGTGCCAGCAGTGAGGGTCCTAGTCATGAGCAGTTCTTC
TRBD1	TRBJ2-3	TRBV5-8	NA	CASSFGTGGSDTQYF	TGTGCCAGCAGCTTTGGGACAGGGGGTTCAGATACGCAGTATTTT
NA	TRBJ2-2	TRBV2	once	CASSGGTNTGELFF	TGTGCCAGCAGTGGAGGTACAAACACCGGGGAGCTGTTTTTT
TRBD2	TRBJ2-5	TRBV2	NA	CASRTLAGSQETQYF	TGTGCCAGCAGGACACTAGCGGGAAGCCAAGAGACCCAGTACTTC
NA	TRBJ2-4	TRBV4-2	NA	CASSQDLARNIQYF	TGTGCCAGCAGCCAAGACCTAGCTCGGAACATTCAGTACTTC
NA	TRBJ1-5	TRBV6-6	few	CASSRNTGRGNQPQHF	TGTGCCAGCAGTCGTAATACAGGGAGAGGCAATCAGCCCCAGCATTTT
TRBD2	TRBJ2-5	TRBV29-1	NA	CSGGTSGNVQETQYF	TGCAGCGGGGGGACTAGCGGAAACGTTCAAGAGACCCAGTACTTC
NA	TRBJ2-1	TRBV27	once	CASSFDQNEQFF	TGTGCCAGCAGTTTTGATCAGAATGAGCAGTTCTTC
TRBD1	TRBJ1-4	TRBV9	once	CASSRLGPRQGFNEKLFF	TGTGCCAGCAGCAGATTGGGGCCGAGACAGGGGTTTAATGAAAAACTGTTTTTT
NA	TRBJ1-1	TRBV2	NA	CASTPAERLNTEAFF	TGTGCCAGCACCCCTGCAGAGCGCTTGAACACTGAAGCTTTCTTT
NA	TRBJ2-7	TRBV10-3	NA	CAISGDRGYEQYF	TGTGCCATCAGTGGAGACAGAGGCTACGAGCAGTACTTC
NA	TRBJ2-7	TRBV6-6	NA	CASSSVQDSYEQYF	TGTGCCAGCAGTTCAGTTCAGGACTCCTACGAGCAGTACTTC
TRBD2	TRBJ2-2	TRBV2	NA	CASTETSGAGELFF	TGTGCCAGCACCGAGACTAGCGGGGCCGGGGAGCTGTTTTTT
NA	TRBJ1-2	TRBV2	NA	CASRPADSVFSGDGYTF	TGTGCCAGCAGACCCGCCGACAGCGTCTTTTCAGGGGATGGCTACACCTTC
TRBD1	TRBJ2-7	TRBV2	NA	CASRDDRGYEQYF	TGTGCCAGCAGAGACGACAGGGGGTACGAGCAGTACTTC
NA	TRBJ1-3	TRBV3-1/TRBV3-2	NA	CASSQAGNSGNTIYF	TGTGCCAGCAGCCAAGCCGGGAACTCTGGAAACACCATATATTTT
TRBD1	TRBJ2-7	TRBV5-4	NA	CASSRTGSYEQYF	TGTGCCAGCAGCCGGACAGGGAGCTACGAGCAGTACTTC
TRBD1	TRBJ1-1	TRBV4-2	NA	CASSQAAGGNTEAFF	TGTGCCAGCAGCCAAGCTGCAGGGGGGAACACTGAAGCTTTCTTT
TRBD1	TRBJ1-6	TRBV4-2	NA	CASSQELPGQSLSPLHF	TGTGCCAGCAGCCAAGAGCTCCCGGGACAGTCCCTTTCACCCCTCCACTTT
NA	TRBJ2-7	TRBV7-2	NA	CASSLLEEQYF	TGTGCCAGCAGCTTATTGGAGGAGCAGTACTTC
NA	TRBJ1-6	TRBV11-2	NA	CASSLEPGYNSPLHF	TGTGCCAGCAGCTTAGAGCCAGGGTATAATTCACCCCTCCACTTT
TRBD1	TRBJ1-1	TRBV5-8	NA	CASSSPGQGAVAFF	TGTGCCAGCAGCTCTCCGGGACAGGGGGCCGTGGCTTTCTTT
NA	TRBJ1-1	TRBV7-9	NA	CASSSTLNTEAFF	TGTGCCAGCAGCTCGACACTGAACACTGAAGCTTTCTTT
NA	TRBJ2-5	TRBV30	once	CAWSVGGRETQYF	TGTGCCTGGAGTGTAGGAGGGAGAGAGACCCAGTACTTC